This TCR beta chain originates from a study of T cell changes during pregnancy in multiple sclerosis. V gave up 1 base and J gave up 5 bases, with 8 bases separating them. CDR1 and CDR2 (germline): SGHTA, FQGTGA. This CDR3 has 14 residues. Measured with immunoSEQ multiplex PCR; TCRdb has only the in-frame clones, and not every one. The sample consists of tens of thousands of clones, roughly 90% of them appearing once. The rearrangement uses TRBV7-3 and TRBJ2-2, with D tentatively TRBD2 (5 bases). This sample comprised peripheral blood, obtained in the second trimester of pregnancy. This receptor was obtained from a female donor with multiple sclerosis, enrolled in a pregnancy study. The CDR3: CASSLNRLTGELFF. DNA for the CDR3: TGTGCCAGCAGCTTAAACAGACTAACCGGGGAGCTGTTTTTT.